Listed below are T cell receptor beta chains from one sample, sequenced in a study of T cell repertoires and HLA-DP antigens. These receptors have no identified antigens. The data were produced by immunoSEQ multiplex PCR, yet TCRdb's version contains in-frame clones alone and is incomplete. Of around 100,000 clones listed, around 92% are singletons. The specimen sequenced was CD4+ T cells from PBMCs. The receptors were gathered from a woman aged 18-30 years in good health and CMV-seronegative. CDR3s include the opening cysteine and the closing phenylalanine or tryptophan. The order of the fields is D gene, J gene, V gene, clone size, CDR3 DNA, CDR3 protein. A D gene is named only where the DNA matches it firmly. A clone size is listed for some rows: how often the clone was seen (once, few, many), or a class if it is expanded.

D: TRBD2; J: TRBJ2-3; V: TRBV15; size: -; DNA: TGTGCCACCAGCGATGGACTAGCGGGGGGCAATAGGCCCACAGATACGCAGTATTTT; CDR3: CATSDGLAGGNRPTDTQYF
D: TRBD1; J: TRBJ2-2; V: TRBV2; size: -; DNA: TGTGCCAGCAGCAGCAGGGGGCCCACCGGGGAGCTGTTTTTT; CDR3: CASSSRGPTGELFF
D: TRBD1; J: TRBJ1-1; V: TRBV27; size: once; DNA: TGTGCCAGCAGTTTATCTCGATTCTCCAGGGGGCCAAAGGGGAACACTGAAGCTTTCTTT; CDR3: CASSLSRFSRGPKGNTEAFF
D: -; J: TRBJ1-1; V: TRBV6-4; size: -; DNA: TGTGCCAGCAGCACACAGTCGGACACTGAAGCTTTCTTT; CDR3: CASSTQSDTEAFF
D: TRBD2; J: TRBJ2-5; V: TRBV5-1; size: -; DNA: TGCGCCAGCAGCAGCGGGACTCTCCAAGAGACCCAGTACTTC; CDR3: CASSSGTLQETQYF
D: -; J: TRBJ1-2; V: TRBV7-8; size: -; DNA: TGTGCCAGCAGCTATCGCCCCGAGTACACAGGAAGCGGCTACACCTTC; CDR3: CASSYRPEYTGSGYTF
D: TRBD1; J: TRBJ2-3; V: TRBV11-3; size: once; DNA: TGTGCCAGCAGCCTTGGACAGGGTCCCCCAGATACGCAGTATTTT; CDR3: CASSLGQGPPDTQYF
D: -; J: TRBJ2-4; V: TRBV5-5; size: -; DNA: TGTGCCAGCAGCCGAACCGGGGACAACATTCAGTACTTC; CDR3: CASSRTGDNIQYF
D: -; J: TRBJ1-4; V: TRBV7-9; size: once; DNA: TGTGCCAGCAGCCCTGCCTATCCGGGGGAAAAACTGTTTTTT; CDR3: CASSPAYPGEKLFF
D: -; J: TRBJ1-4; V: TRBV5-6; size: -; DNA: TGTGCCAGCAGCTTGGGGCAGGTTAATGAAAAACTGTTTTTT; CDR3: CASSLGQVNEKLFF
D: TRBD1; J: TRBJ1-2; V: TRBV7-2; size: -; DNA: TGTGCCAGCAGCCCCGGACAGGGATATAACTATGGCTACACCTTC; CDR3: CASSPGQGYNYGYTF
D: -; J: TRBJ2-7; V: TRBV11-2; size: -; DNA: TGTGCCAGCAGCTTAGACGGGAGCACTTACGAGCAGTACTTC; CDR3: CASSLDGSTYEQYF
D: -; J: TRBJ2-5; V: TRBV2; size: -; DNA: TGTGCCAGCAGTGAGGTCACAGAGACCCAGTACTTC; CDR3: CASSEVTETQYF
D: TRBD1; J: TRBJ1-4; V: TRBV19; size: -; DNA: TGTGCCAGTAGTAGACAGGGCCAAGAAAAACTGTTTTTT; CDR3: CASSRQGQEKLFF
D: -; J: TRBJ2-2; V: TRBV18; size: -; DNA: TGTGCCAGCTCACCTCTAACTGCCGGGGAGCTGTTTTTT; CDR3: CASSPLTAGELFF
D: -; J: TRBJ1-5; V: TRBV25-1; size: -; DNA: TGTGCCAGCACCCCCGGGGACGGGGTAGGGCAGCCCCAGCATTTT; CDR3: CASTPGDGVGQPQHF
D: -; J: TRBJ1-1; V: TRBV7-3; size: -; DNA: TGTGCCAGCAGCTTAGGGGGATTCCTGAACACTGAAGCTTTCTTT; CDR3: CASSLGGFLNTEAFF
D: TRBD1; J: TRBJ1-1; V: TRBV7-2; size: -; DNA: TGTGCCAGCAGCTTAAGGCAGGGGGTGAACACTGAAGCTTTCTTT; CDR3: CASSLRQGVNTEAFF
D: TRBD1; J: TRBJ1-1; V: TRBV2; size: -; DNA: TGTGCCAGCAGTGAACAGGGGGCGAACACTGAAGCTTTCTTT; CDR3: CASSEQGANTEAFF
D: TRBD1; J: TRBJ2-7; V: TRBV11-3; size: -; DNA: TGTGCCAGCAGTCAGACAGGGGGCCACGACGAGCAGTACTTC; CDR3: CASSQTGGHDEQYF
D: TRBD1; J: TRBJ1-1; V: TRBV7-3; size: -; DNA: TGTGCCAGCAGCTTAACCGCCCGGGACAGCTCTGAAGCTTTCTTT; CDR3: CASSLTARDSSEAFF
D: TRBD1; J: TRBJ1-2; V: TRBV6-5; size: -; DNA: TGTGCCAGCAGGTACGATCGACAGGGAGGATATGGCTACACCTTC; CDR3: CASRYDRQGGYGYTF
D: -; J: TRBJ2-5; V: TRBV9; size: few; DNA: TGTGCCAGCAGCTCCGGTGAGGGGCTCCAAGAGACCCAGTACTTC; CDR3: CASSSGEGLQETQYF
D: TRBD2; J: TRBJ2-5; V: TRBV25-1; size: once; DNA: TGTGCCAGCAGTGAAGCCCGAAGAGCGGGAGTTGAGACCCAGTACTTC; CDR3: CASSEARRAGVETQYF
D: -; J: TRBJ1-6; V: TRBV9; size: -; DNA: TGTGCCAGCAGCGTACATGATTATCCGGGAACCTATAATTCACCCCTCCACTTT; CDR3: CASSVHDYPGTYNSPLHF
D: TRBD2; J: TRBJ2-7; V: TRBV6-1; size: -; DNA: TGTGCCAGCAGTGTACTAGCGGGAGTCTACGAGCAGTACTTC; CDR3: CASSVLAGVYEQYF
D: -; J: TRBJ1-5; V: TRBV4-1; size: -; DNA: TGCGCCAGCAGCCAAGATCCGCAGGGGAGTCTAGGGAGCAATCAGCCCCAGCATTTT; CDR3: CASSQDPQGSLGSNQPQHF
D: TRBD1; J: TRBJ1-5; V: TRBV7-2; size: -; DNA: TGTGCCAGCAGCTTAATAGGGACAGGGGAGAATCAGCCCCAGCATTTT; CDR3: CASSLIGTGENQPQHF
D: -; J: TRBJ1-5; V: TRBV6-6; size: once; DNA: TGTGCCAGCAGTTTGGACCCGCGGGGGGCCCAGCATTTT; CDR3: CASSLDPRGAQHF
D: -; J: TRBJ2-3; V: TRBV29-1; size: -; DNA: TGCAGCGTTGGGGCAAGCACAGATACGCAGTATTTT; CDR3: CSVGASTDTQYF
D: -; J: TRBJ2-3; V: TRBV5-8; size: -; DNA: TGTGCCAGCAGCTTCCTAATGGTGGCCACAGATACGCAGTATTTT; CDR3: CASSFLMVATDTQYF
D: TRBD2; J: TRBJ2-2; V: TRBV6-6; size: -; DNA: TGTGCCAGCAGTTACGGCGGGAGTTCCACCGGGGAGCTGTTTTTT; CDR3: CASSYGGSSTGELFF
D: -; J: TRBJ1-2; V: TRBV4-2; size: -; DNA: TGTGCCAGCAGCCAGGATCTTAACTATGGCTACACCTTC; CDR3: CASSQDLNYGYTF
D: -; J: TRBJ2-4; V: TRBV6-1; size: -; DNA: TGTGCCAGCAGTGAAGAGAATGCGCCAAGAAACATTCAGTACTTC; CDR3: CASSEENAPRNIQYF
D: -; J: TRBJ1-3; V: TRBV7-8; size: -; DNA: TGTGCCAGCAGCCCCAGGGACAAAACCTTCTCTGGAAACACCATATATTTT; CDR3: CASSPRDKTFSGNTIYF
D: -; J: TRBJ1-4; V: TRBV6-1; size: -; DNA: TGTGCCAGCAGTGATTCCAAAAGAAATGAAAAACTGTTTTTT; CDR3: CASSDSKRNEKLFF
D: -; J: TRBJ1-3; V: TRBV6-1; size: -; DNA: TGTGCCAGCAGTGAAGCTTTCAGGGGTGACACCATATATTTT; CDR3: CASSEAFRGDTIYF
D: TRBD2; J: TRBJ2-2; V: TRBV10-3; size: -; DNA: TGTGCCATCAGTGGGCTAGCGGGGGGAACGACCGTTGACACCGGGGAGCTGTTTTTT; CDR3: CAISGLAGGTTVDTGELFF
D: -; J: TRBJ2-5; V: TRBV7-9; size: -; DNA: TGTGCCAGCAGCTTAAGGCCGTGGGGCACTCAAGAGACCCAGTACTTC; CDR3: CASSLRPWGTQETQYF
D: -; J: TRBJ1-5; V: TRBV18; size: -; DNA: TGTGCCAGCTCACCCCTTTTAGATCAGCCCCAGCATTTT; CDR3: CASSPLLDQPQHF
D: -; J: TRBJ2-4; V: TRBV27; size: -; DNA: TGTGCCAGCAGTTCGTTACATGGGTTAATGGGAATTCAGTACTTC; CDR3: CASSSLHGLMGIQYF
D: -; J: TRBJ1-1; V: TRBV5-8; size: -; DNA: TGTGCCAGACGGACGGCGGAGAACACTGAAGCTTTCTTT; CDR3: CARRTAENTEAFF
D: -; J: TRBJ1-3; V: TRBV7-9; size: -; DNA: TGTGCCAGCAGCTTAGTTTGGACTTCCAGCTCTGGAAACACCATATATTTT; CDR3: CASSLVWTSSSGNTIYF
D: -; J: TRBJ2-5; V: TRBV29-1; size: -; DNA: TGCAGCGTTGAAGGCCAGGGTCGAGAGACCCAGTACTTC; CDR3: CSVEGQGRETQYF